The rows below give T cell receptor beta chains drawn from one sample of a study of OX40 agonist ivuxolimab in advanced cancers. The method was immunoSEQ multiplex PCR; TCRdb's version includes in-frame clones alone and lacks a portion of them. The sample lists around 97,000 clones; approximately 87% were seen once. The sample in question was CD4+ or CD8+ T cells sorted from blood, obtained in a trial of the OX40 agonist ivuxolimab. These receptors all stem from an adult with an advanced solid tumor such as melanoma, head and neck, liver or kidney cancer. The conserved cysteine and the conserved F or W are not part of the CDR3 here.

CDR3aa: ASSLRQETSTDTQY
v_gene: TRBV5-5
j_gene: TRBJ2-3

CDR3aa: ASSYGAPPEAF
v_gene: TRBV6-6
j_gene: TRBJ1-1

CDR3aa: ASSPPTGRSTDTQY
v_gene: TRBV18
j_gene: TRBJ2-3

CDR3aa: AWSVHGSVNTEAF
v_gene: TRBV30
j_gene: TRBJ1-1

CDR3aa: AWSSPGTFSTDTQY
v_gene: TRBV30
j_gene: TRBJ2-3

CDR3aa: ASSLTRGADTGELF
v_gene: TRBV5-1
j_gene: TRBJ2-2

CDR3aa: ASSLDPASYGYT
v_gene: TRBV11-3
j_gene: TRBJ1-2

CDR3aa: ASSVVDTIY
v_gene: TRBV2
j_gene: TRBJ1-3

CDR3aa: AISESGRGSYEQY
v_gene: TRBV10-3
j_gene: TRBJ2-7

CDR3aa: ASRKVRTGQGAAF
v_gene: TRBV4-3
j_gene: TRBJ1-1

CDR3aa: ASSPAKGEKLF
v_gene: TRBV6-5
j_gene: TRBJ1-4

CDR3aa: ASSIVPGYQPQH
v_gene: TRBV19
j_gene: TRBJ1-5

CDR3aa: ASRDTSSEKLF
v_gene: TRBV6-5
j_gene: TRBJ1-4